This TCR beta chain was observed in a study of blood T cell repertoires in COVID-19. Looking at the study overall: COVID-19 samples, acute and convalescent, were from the United States, Italy and Spain. PBMCs, B-cell-depleted T cells, or T cells were the source of the cDNA or gDNA that made up the material.

Germline V gene sequence: CDR1 SGHVS, CDR2 FNYEAQ. The CDR3 consists of 16 residues. The V segment lost 2 bases and the J segment 0 bases; nucleotides outside the gene matches: 4. As concerns this clone: Since a much larger clone is just one base distant, this may be a read error.

Per the study methods: Scientists estimated how many nucleated cells there were by amplifying reference gene primers. TCRdb's table, derived via immunoSEQ multiplex PCR, lists solely in-frame clones and lacks some. V and J calls and clone size come straight from that table; D and trimming were deduced from the DNA. The repertoire has around 340,000 clones, about 86% of them found once; the top ten carry approximately 3.1%. The sequencing input was peripheral blood. The source is a young man with active or convalescent COVID-19. The chain employs TRBV7-6 and TRBJ2-5; 9 nucleotides align to TRBD2. CDR3 protein: CASSLRLAGNQETQYF. CDR3 DNA sequence: TGTGCCAGCAGCTTAAGGCTAGCGGGGAACCAAGAGACCCAGTACTTC.